This T cell receptor beta chain was captured by sequencing in a study of regulatory T cells in long-lasting Graves disease. This clonotype has ten or more counts. The CDR3 covers 13 residues. CDR1 LGHDT and CDR2 YNNKEL come from the germline V gene (reference sequence). The V and J ends lost 0 bases and 4 bases respectively, with 6 bases between them. Sequencing libraries for TCR beta were prepared with iRepertoire HTBI primers and Arm-PCR of CDR3 regions. Using its own MiXCR run on the multiplex PCR reads, TCRdb lists one record per CDR3 protein. The sample lists 400,000 to 500,000 distinct CDR3 sequences; 12% to 15% were seen once. Described time point: newly diagnosed GD, antithyroid drugs for less than 3 months. From RNA extracted from PBMCs, the TCR library was made. These data are also associated with another study on T cells in Graves' hyperthyroidism and ophthalmopathy.

The J gene is TRBJ2-5, the V gene TRBV3-1; D gene unclear. Material: peripheral blood mononuclear cells (PBMCs), obtained at new diagnosis, from a patient treated with antithyroid drugs. The sequence came from a woman aged 50 to 65 with Graves disease. CDR3 region: CASSQENLETQYF. The CDR3 DNA reads as TGTGCCAGCAGCCAAGAGAATTTAGAGACCCAGTACTTC.